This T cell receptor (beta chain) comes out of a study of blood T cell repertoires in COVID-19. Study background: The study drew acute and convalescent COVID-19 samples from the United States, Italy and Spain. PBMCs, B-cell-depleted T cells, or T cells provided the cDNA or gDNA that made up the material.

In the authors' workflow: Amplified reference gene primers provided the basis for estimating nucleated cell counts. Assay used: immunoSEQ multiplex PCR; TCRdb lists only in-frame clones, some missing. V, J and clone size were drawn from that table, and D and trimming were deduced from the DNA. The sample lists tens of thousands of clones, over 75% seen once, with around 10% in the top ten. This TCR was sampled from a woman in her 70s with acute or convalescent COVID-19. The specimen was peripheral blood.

DNA for the CDR3: TGTGCCAGCAGCTTGGAAGGGAGCAGGAGAGCTAACTATGGCTACACCTTC. Amino acid sequence: CASSLEGSRRANYGYTF. The V gene is TRBV5-6, the J gene TRBJ1-2; D remains unclear. The CDR3 has 17 residues. Deletions cut 0 bases from V and 0 bases from J, with 15 bases between. In germline, CDR1 is SGHDT, CDR2 YYEEEE.